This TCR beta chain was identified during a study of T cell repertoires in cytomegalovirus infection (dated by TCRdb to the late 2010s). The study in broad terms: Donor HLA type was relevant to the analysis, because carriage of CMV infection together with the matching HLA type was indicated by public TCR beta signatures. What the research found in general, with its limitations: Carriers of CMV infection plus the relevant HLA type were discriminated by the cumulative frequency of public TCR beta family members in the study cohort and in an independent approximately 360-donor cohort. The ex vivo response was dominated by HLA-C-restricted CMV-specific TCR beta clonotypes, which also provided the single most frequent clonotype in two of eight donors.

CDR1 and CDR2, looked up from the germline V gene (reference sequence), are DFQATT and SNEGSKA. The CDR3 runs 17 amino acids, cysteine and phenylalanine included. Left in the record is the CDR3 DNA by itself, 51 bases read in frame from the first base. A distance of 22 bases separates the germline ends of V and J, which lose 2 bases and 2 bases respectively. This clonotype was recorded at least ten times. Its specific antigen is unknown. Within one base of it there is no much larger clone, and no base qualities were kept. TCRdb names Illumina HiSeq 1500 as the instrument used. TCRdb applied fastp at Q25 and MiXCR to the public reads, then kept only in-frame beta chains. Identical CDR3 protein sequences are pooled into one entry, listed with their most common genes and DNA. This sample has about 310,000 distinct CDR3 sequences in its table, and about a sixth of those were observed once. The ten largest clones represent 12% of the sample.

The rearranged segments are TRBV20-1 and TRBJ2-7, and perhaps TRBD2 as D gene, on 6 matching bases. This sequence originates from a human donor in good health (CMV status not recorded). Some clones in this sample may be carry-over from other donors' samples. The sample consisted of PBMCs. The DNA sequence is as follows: TGCAGTGCTAGACTGACTCCCCCAGGAGGGAGGCCCTACGAGCAGTACTTC. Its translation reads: CSARLTPPGGRPYEQYF.